What follows is one T cell receptor (beta chain) and its context. Trimming shortened V by 5 bases and J by 6 bases, and 19 bases separated the two germline ends. Per the germline V gene, CDR1 is KGHDR and CDR2 is SFDVKD. The CDR3 has 16 amino acids. This entry belongs to a study of blood T cell repertoires in COVID-19. Overall study: T cells, B-cell-depleted T cells, or PBMCs provided the cDNA or gDNA that served as material.

Libraries were prepared by immunoSEQ multiplex PCR; TCRdb keeps only in-frame clonotypes and omits some of them. Of around 200,000 clones listed, about 83% are singletons. The sample consisted of peripheral blood. The genes are TRBV24-1 and TRBJ2-1; possible D gene TRBD2, 5 bases. The receptor was derived from a woman between 40 and 50 years old with active or convalescent COVID-19. CDR3 DNA sequence: TGTGCCACCAGTGGATTCAGGATGGTGGGGAGCAATGAGCAGTTCTTC. Its translation is CATSGFRMVGSNEQFF.